This T cell receptor beta chain is drawn from a study of OX40 agonist ivuxolimab in advanced cancers. Study-level background: The dose-escalation cohort had hepatocellular carcinoma, melanoma, renal cell or head and neck cancer.

Study conclusions and caveats: Low clonal expansion, among the lowest seen, marked partial responders at 0.1-3.0 mg/kg. With doses of 0.1 to 3.0 mg/kg, CD4+ and CD8+ blood T cells had undergone clonal expansion by week 6. Average numbers of expanded clones were greater in CD8+ T cells than in CD4+.

Data came from immunoSEQ multiplex PCR; TCRdb stores just in-frame clones and leaves some out. The sample includes tens of thousands of clones, around 82% of them seen just once. This CDR3 contains 12 residues. Germline V gene sequence: CDR1 MNHNS, CDR2 SASEGT. V gave up 7 bases and J gave up 9 bases, with 13 bases separating them. To note about this clone: What it recognizes is unknown.

Sequenced here: CD4+ or CD8+ T cells sorted from blood, sampled in a trial of the OX40 agonist ivuxolimab. The TCR comes from an adult with an advanced solid tumor such as melanoma, head and neck, liver or kidney cancer. The gene calls are TRBV6-1 and TRBJ1-3, with D perhaps matching TRBD1 (6 bases). CDR3 protein: CASIGQTATIYF. The CDR3 nucleotides read TGTGCCAGCATAGGACAGACGGCCACCATATATTTT.